These 31 T cell receptor beta chains share one sample of origin, sequenced in a study of OX40 agonist ivuxolimab in advanced cancers. The data were produced by immunoSEQ multiplex PCR, yet TCRdb's version contains in-frame clones alone and is incomplete. The sample shows 65,000 to 80,000 clones, around 86% of them seen only once. The material was CD4+ or CD8+ T cells sorted from blood, obtained in a trial of the OX40 agonist ivuxolimab. The receptors derive from an adult with an advanced solid tumor such as melanoma, head and neck, liver or kidney cancer.

The chain joins TRBV9 to TRBJ1-1, with D possibly being TRBD1 (5 bases). The V and J ends lost 0 bases and 6 bases respectively, with 9 bases between them. This CDR3 contains 13 residues. Germline CDR1 and CDR2: SGDLS and YYNGEE. The CDR3: CASSVAGGAEAFF. For the CDR3, the DNA is TGTGCCAGCAGCGTAGCCGGGGGGGCTGAAGCTTTCTTT.

V usage is TRBV5-1 and J usage is TRBJ2-3; TRBD1 matches 11 bases. The CDR3 totals 17 residues. In germline, CDR1 is SGHRS, CDR2 YFSETQ. V shed 4 bases, J shed 3 bases, and the junction held 10 bases outside the gene matches. The CDR3 loop is CASSLRRGQGATDTQYF. The CDR3 nucleotides read TGCGCCAGCAGCCTAAGAAGAGGACAGGGGGCAACAGATACGCAGTATTTT.

The gene calls are TRBV5-4 and TRBJ1-4; 8 bases line up with TRBD1. The CDR3 runs to 15 residues. With 0 bases clipped from V and 8 bases from J, the junction kept 6 bases outside the gene matches. Per the germline V gene, CDR1 is SGHNT and CDR2 is YYREEE (reference sequence). CDR3 residues: CASSLEQGEYEKLFF. Written as DNA, the CDR3 is TGTGCCAGCAGCTTGGAACAGGGGGAGTACGAAAAACTGTTTTTT.

The chain employs TRBV4-1 and TRBJ1-4, with a possible D match to TRBD1 (5 bases). Trimming cost V 1 base and J 0 bases, with 9 bases left between them. The length of the CDR3 is 16 residues. Germline CDR1 is MGHRA and CDR2 is YSYEKL. The CDR3 region has the DNA TGCGCCAGCAGCCAAGCCCAGGGCGCAACTAATGAAAAACTGTTTTTT. Its translation is CASSQAQGATNEKLFF.

In its sample, this clone was seen once. The chain joins TRBV14 to TRBJ1-3; no definite D call. The CDR3 is 15 amino acids. CDR1 SGHDN and CDR2 FVKESK come from the germline V gene. V shed 1 base and J shed 3 bases, with 10 bases lying between them. CDR3 nucleotide sequence: TGTGCCAGCAGCCAAGGCGGTCCGGGTGGAAACACCATATATTTT. It is translated as CASSQGGPGGNTIYF.

The chain joins TRBV7-2 to TRBJ1-3; D gene unclear. Germline loops: CDR1 SGHTA, CDR2 FQGNSA. The CDR3 runs 15 residues. V shed 2 bases and J shed 0 bases, with 8 bases lying between them. CDR3 loop: CASSLNPGSGNTIYF. As DNA, the CDR3 is TGTGCCAGCAGCTTAAATCCGGGCTCTGGAAACACCATATATTTT. The variable domain in full, completed from reference TRBV7-2 and TRBJ1-3, reads GAGVSQSPSNKVTEKGKDVELRCDPISGHTALYWYRQSLGQGLEFLIYFQGNSAPDKSGLPSDRFSAERTGGSVSTLTIQRTQQEDSAVYLCASSLNPGSGNTIYFGEGSWLTVV.

A remark on this clone: This may stem from a read error, because a much larger clone lies one nucleotide away. Other nucleotide sequences in the sample specify the same CDR3. The chain joins TRBV6-5 to TRBJ1-2; no clear D. This CDR3 is built from 13 residues. Germline lookup yields CDR1 MNHEY and CDR2 SVGAGI. The CDR3 sequence: CASSPRERYGYTF. The CDR3 DNA reads TGTGCCAGCAGCCCTCGGGAGCGGTATGGTTACACCTTC.

This clone was counted a few times. Germline and junction disagree at one end, which may indicate a read error. The gene calls are TRBV19 and TRBJ2-7; D gene ambiguous. The germline V gene has CDR1 LNHDA and CDR2 SQIVND (reference sequence). There are 10 residues in the CDR3. Written as DNA, the CDR3 is TGTGCCAGTAACTCCCACGAGCAGTACTTC. Translated: CASNSHEQYF. Full variable domain (rest looked up from reference TRBV19 and TRBJ2-7): DGGITQSPKYLFRKEGQNVTLSCEQNLNHDAMYWYRQDPGQGLRLIYYSQIVNDFQKGDIAEGYSVSREKKESFPLTVTSAQKNPTAFYLCASNSHEQYFGPGTRLTVT.

This clone was seen once. The CDR3 protein is CASSEGVQPQHF. CDR3 in DNA: TGTGCCAGCAGTGAAGGGGTTCAGCCCCAGCATTTT. The chain employs TRBV2 and TRBJ1-5, with unresolved D. Germline V gene data show CDR1 as SNHLY and CDR2 as FYNNEI. The V gene lost 1 base and the J gene lost 6 bases, with 4 bases spanning the gap. The CDR3 is 12 residues long. Full variable domain (rest looked up from reference TRBV2 and TRBJ1-5): EPEVTQTPSHQVTQMGQEVILRCVPISNHLYFYWYRQILGQKVEFLVSFYNNEISEKSEIFDDQFSVERPDGSNFTLKIRSTKLEDSAMYFCASSEGVQPQHFGDGTRLSIL.

The V and J genes are TRBV5-6 and TRBJ2-2; the match to TRBD2 covers 9 bases. J gave up 4 bases and V 5 bases, and 9 bases lay outside the gene matches. The CDR3 is 16 residues long. Germline CDR1 is SGHDT and CDR2 is YYEEEE. CDR3: CASSYSGLAFTGELFF. CDR3 in DNA: TGTGCCAGCAGTTATTCGGGACTAGCCTTCACCGGGGAGCTGTTTTTT. Complete variable domain (other parts from reference TRBV5-6 and TRBJ2-2): DAGVTQSPTHLIKTRGQQVTLRCSPKSGHDTVSWYQQALGQGPQFIFQYYEEEERQRGNFPDRFSGHQFPNYSSELNVNALLLGDSALYLCASSYSGLAFTGELFFGEGSRLTVL.

The CDR3 protein is CASSPDREYDYTF. The CDR3 bases are TGTGCCAGTAGTCCGGACAGGGAATACGACTACACCTTC. The genes are TRBV19 and TRBJ1-2, with TRBD1 matching over 8 bases. Germline CDR1 and CDR2: LNHDA and SQIVND (reference sequence). The CDR3 sequence is 13 residues long. The V gene end was trimmed by 5 bases and the J gene end by 10 bases; junction bases not matched to a gene: 9.

The chain combines TRBV7-9 with TRBJ2-7; TRBD2 matches 14 bases. This CDR3 contains 14 residues. V lost 5 bases, J lost 6 bases, and 3 bases stayed unmatched. Germline-derived CDR1 and CDR2 are SEHNR and FQNEAQ (reference sequence). The CDR3 DNA follows: TGTGCCAGCAGCGGGACTAGCGGGAGAGGCGAGCAGTACTTC. Translated: CASSGTSGRGEQYF.

The J gene is TRBJ1-1, the V gene TRBV18; D is unresolved. Germline lookup yields CDR1 KGHSH and CDR2 LQKENI. The CDR3 runs 13 residues. V lost 1 base and J lost 6, with 9 bases in between. CDR3 sequence (DNA): TGTGCCAGCTCACCACAGAGGGAGGCTGAAGCTTTCTTT. Protein: CASSPQREAEAFF.

The rearrangement links TRBV28 to TRBJ1-1; 8 positions agree with TRBD1. The ends lost 5 bases at V and 0 bases at J; junction bases unmatched: 17. CDR1 and CDR2 (germline): MDHEN, SYDVKM. The CDR3 consists of 19 residues. This chain's CDR3 is CASSPRYYRGANMNTEAFF. The CDR3 nucleotides are TGTGCCAGCAGTCCTCGATACTACAGGGGGGCCAATATGAACACTGAAGCTTTCTTT. The full variable domain, completed using reference TRBV28 and TRBJ1-1, is DVKVTQSSRYLVKRTGEKVFLECVQDMDHENMFWYRQDPGLGLRLIYFSYDVKMKEKGDIPEGYSVSREKKERFSLILESASTNQTSMYLCASSPRYYRGANMNTEAFFGQGTRLTVV.

The chain combines TRBV18 with TRBJ1-4, with 7 positions matching TRBD1. The CDR3 contains 16 residues. With 3 bases clipped from V and 4 bases from J, the junction kept 8 bases outside the gene matches. The germline V gene encodes CDR1 KGHSH and CDR2 LQKENI. The DNA of the CDR3 is TGTGCCAGCTCACCCGACTCGGGACAGTTTAATGAAAAACTGTTTTTT. Protein: CASSPDSGQFNEKLFF.

The rearrangement links TRBV5-5 to TRBJ1-5, with 8 bases identical to TRBD1. Trimming took 5 bases from V and 2 from J; bases not matched to a gene: 9. The CDR3 sequence is 16 residues long. Germline V gives CDR1 SGHKS, CDR2 YYEKEE (reference sequence). DNA for the CDR3: TGTGCCAGCAGTCTTGACAGGGGAGAGGGCAATCAGCCCCAGCATTTT. Translation: CASSLDRGEGNQPQHF.

V gene TRBV6-5 combines with J gene TRBJ1-2; D is uncertain. Per the germline V gene, CDR1 is MNHEY and CDR2 is SVGAGI. The germline V and J ends were trimmed by 6 bases and 0 bases, with 5 bases remaining between them. This CDR3 has 12 amino acids. Written as DNA, the CDR3 is TGTGCCAGCAGCCCTACTAACTATGGCTACACCTTC. Translated: CASSPTNYGYTF.

J is TRBJ1-6 and V is TRBV4-1, with D maybe TRBD1 (5 bases). This CDR3 contains 15 residues. V lost 4 bases and J 3 bases, leaving 10 bases between the germline ends. The germline CDR1 and CDR2 sequences are MGHRA and YSYEKL. The CDR3 region is CASSRGTDYNSPLHF. The CDR3 coding sequence is TGCGCCAGCAGCCGAGGGACTGACTATAATTCACCCCTCCACTTT.

In the case of this clone: Other DNA sequences from this sample encode an identical CDR3 as well. J is TRBJ2-2 and V is TRBV19; TRBD1 is a possible D gene (6 bases). The CDR3 totals 14 residues. Germline V lookup: CDR1 LNHDA, CDR2 SQIVND (reference sequence). The V end was cut by 5 bases, the J end by 7 bases, with 14 bases between. The CDR3 nucleotides are TGTGCCAGTAGTCAGGTCAGGGGAAGCGGGGAGCTGTTTTTT. Its protein product is CASSQVRGSGELFF.

The chain carries TRBV30 and TRBJ2-7, with unresolved D. Between the trimmed V and J ends, which lost 2 bases and 2 bases, there was a span of 7 bases. Per the germline V gene, CDR1 is GTSNPN and CDR2 is SVGIG (reference sequence). The CDR3 runs 12 residues. The CDR3 DNA reads TGTGCCTGGAGTACAACAGCCTACGAGCAGTACTTC. Its translation is CAWSTTAYEQYF.

This sequence joins TRBV7-2 and TRBJ2-5; D unclear. Germline values: CDR1 SGHTA, CDR2 FQGNSA. The CDR3 is made up of 13 amino acids. V lost 3 bases to trimming and J lost 2 bases, with 7 bases between them. Here the CDR3 DNA reads TGTGCCAGCAGCTTCGCAGTACAAGAGACCCAGTACTTC. Translated: CASSFAVQETQYF.

This clone was found once. The gene calls are TRBV28 and TRBJ2-7, with D tentatively TRBD2 (6 bases). CDR3 length: 14 residues. Deletions cut 7 bases from V and 1 base from J, with 14 bases between. In germline, CDR1 is MDHEN, CDR2 SYDVKM. This chain's CDR3 is CASIRRRGSYEQYF. CDR3 DNA: TGTGCCAGCATTCGACGGAGGGGATCCTACGAGCAGTACTTC.

This clone was seen more than once but under ten times. The rearrangement joins TRBV2 to TRBJ2-5; the D gene is possibly TRBD2 (6 bases). The CDR3 extends over 15 amino acids. Trimming took off 4 bases at V and 2 bases at J, with 14 bases between the two ends. Looked up from germline, CDR1 is SNHLY and CDR2 is FYNNEI. The CDR3 here is CASSVSGGGQETQYF. In DNA, the CDR3 is TGTGCCAGCAGTGTCTCCGGCGGAGGGCAAGAGACCCAGTACTTC.

The V gene is TRBV18, the J gene TRBJ2-6; D perhaps matches TRBD1 (5 bases). V was shortened by 1 base and J by 2 bases, with 9 bases between the two germline ends. CDR1 and CDR2 from the germline V gene are KGHSH and LQKENI. This CDR3 spans 16 amino acids. For the CDR3, the DNA is TGTGCCAGCTCACCACTCGCGACAGCTGGGGCCAACGTCCTGACTTTC. It specifies CASSPLATAGANVLTF.

This chain links TRBV7-2 with TRBJ1-6; tentatively, D is TRBD1 (6 bases). The CDR3 length is 16 residues. Germline loops: CDR1 SGHTA, CDR2 FQGNSA. Between the trimmed V and J ends, which lost 0 bases and 7 bases, there was a span of 13 bases. The CDR3 protein is CASSLAAGGGNSPLHF. CDR3 bases: TGTGCCAGCAGCTTAGCAGCTGGGGGCGGCAATTCACCCCTCCACTTT.

The chain links TRBV7-2 to TRBJ2-2; 7 nucleotides match TRBD2. Looked up from germline, CDR1 is SGHTA and CDR2 is FQGNSA. The CDR3 is 16 residues long. J was trimmed by 6 bases and V by 4 bases; bases with no gene match: 11. The CDR3 region is CASSSVGRGRAGELFF. The CDR3 coding sequence is TGTGCCAGCAGCTCCGTCGGCCGGGGGAGGGCCGGGGAGCTGTTTTTT.

The rearrangement uses TRBV30 and TRBJ1-3; 7 nucleotides line up with TRBD1. Germline V gene data show CDR1 as GTSNPN and CDR2 as SVGIG (reference sequence). This CDR3 spans 15 amino acids. V was pared by 1 base and J by 7 bases, with 10 bases of the junction left unmatched. The CDR3 loop reads CAWSENRGGSNTIYF. The CDR3 nucleotides read TGTGCCTGGAGTGAGAACAGGGGAGGTTCGAACACCATATATTTT.

This chain uses TRBV4-2 with TRBJ1-3; D remains ambiguous. Germline-derived CDR1 and CDR2 are LGHNA and YNFKEQ. V was trimmed by 1 base and J by 4 bases, leaving 14 bases between them. The length of the CDR3 is 16 residues. CDR3 nucleotide sequence: TGTGCCAGCAGCCAAGCTGGACTGCCCATCGGAAACACCATATATTTT. It is translated as CASSQAGLPIGNTIYF.

The genes are TRBV7-8 and TRBJ1-2, with 7 nucleotides matching TRBD1. CDR1 SGHVS and CDR2 FQNEAQ come from the germline V gene. The CDR3 spans 15 residues. Trimming at V came to 1 base and at J to 7 bases, leaving 9 bases not matched to a gene. CDR3 amino acids: CASSLVTGRSGGYTF. The DNA for the CDR3 is TGTGCCAGCAGCTTAGTGACAGGGAGGAGTGGTGGCTACACCTTC.

This clone was observed a few times. J is TRBJ1-1 and V is TRBV27; D is possibly TRBD1 (6 bases). The germline gives CDR1 MNHEY, CDR2 SMNVEV (reference sequence). CDR3 length: 16 residues. V lost 4 bases to trimming and J lost 5 bases, with 20 bases between them. CDR3 in amino acids: CASSSSQTLGGTEAFF. The CDR3 DNA is TGTGCCAGCAGTTCCAGCCAAACATTAGGGGGAACTGAAGCTTTCTTT.

Comments on this clone: One end of the junction fails to match germline, which may point to a read error. The gene calls are TRBV11-1 and TRBJ1-5; D may be TRBD1 (5 bases). The CDR3 loop spans 13 amino acids. The V gene's germline CDR1 is SGHAT and CDR2 FQDESV (reference sequence). The CDR3, as DNA: TGTGCCAGCAGCCCCGGGACCAATCTGCCCCAGCATTTT. Its translation: CASSPGTNLPQHF. Together with reference TRBV11-1 and TRBJ1-5, the CDR3 gives the full variable domain: EAEVAQSPRYKITEKSQAVAFWCDPISGHATLYWYRQILGQGPELLVQFQDESVVDDSQLPKDRFSAERLKGVDSTLKIQPAELGDSAMYLCASSPGTNLPQHFGDGTRLSIL.